This record concerns one T cell receptor beta chain sequence. Its antigen is currently unknown. The data belong to a study of cytomegalovirus exposure and HLA in healthy donors. Study-wide context: It was reported in a later analysis that the same platform had been used for the 110 or so validation repertoires as for the roughly 710 first-cohort repertoires.

This CDR3 is built from 12 residues. V was cut by 5 bases and J by 5 bases, with 6 bases left in between. Germline V gene sequence: CDR1 SEHNR, CDR2 FQNEAQ (reference sequence). Study-wide findings and caveats: The CMV antigen specificity of a few CMV-associated chains was confirmed through in vitro analysis.

The table came from immunoSEQ multiplex PCR; TCRdb's copy has only in-frame clones and leaves some out. The table lists over 150,000 clones, 85% of them singletons. Separate from the roughly 670-subject first cohort, the roughly 120-subject validation cohort was the one that the donors belonged to. V is TRBV7-9 and J is TRBJ2-2; no clear D gene. This TCR derives from a man between 18 and 35 years old in good health and CMV-seropositive. Material for sequencing was PBMCs. In DNA, the CDR3 is TGTGCCAGCAGCCCCTATACCGGGGAGCTGTTTTTT. This encodes CASSPYTGELFF.